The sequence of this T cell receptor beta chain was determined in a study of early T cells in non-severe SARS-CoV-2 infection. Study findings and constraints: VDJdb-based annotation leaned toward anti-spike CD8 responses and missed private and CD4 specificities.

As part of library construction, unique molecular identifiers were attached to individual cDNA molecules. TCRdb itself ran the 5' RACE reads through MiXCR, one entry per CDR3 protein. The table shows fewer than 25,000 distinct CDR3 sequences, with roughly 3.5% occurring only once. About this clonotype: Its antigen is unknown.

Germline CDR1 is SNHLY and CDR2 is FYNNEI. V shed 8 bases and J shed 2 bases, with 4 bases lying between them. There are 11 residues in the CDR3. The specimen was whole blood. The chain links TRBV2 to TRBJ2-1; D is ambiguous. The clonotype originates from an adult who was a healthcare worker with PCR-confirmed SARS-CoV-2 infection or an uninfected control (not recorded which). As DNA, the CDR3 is TGTGCCAGCTCTACCTACAATGAGCAGTTCTTC. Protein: CASSTYNEQFF.